Listed here are 10 T cell receptor beta chains from one sample, sequenced in a study of T cells after yellow fever vaccination. Via MiXCR, TCRdb re-called the 5' RACE reads, giving one row per CDR3 protein. The data hold approximately 260,000 distinct CDR3 sequences, with roughly 5% observed a single time. The sample was CD4+ T cells sorted from PBMCs, taken on the day of the yellow fever booster vaccination. These receptor sequences come from a man in his late teens or twenties who received the YFV17D yellow fever vaccine.

This clonotype was seen repeatedly, ten times or more. The V and J genes are TRBV12-3 or TRBV12-4 and TRBJ2-4, with 8 bases identical to TRBD2. The CDR3 is 15 residues long. V was pared by 4 bases and J by 6 bases, with 8 bases of the junction left unmatched. The chain's CDR3 is CASSSPGTRANIQYF. The CDR3 DNA follows: TGTGCCAGCAGTTCCCCCGGGACTAGGGCAAACATTCAGTACTTC.

This clonotype was counted many times. This sequence joins TRBV12-3 or TRBV12-4 and TRBJ1-5; 12 bases fit TRBD1. CDR3 length: 17 amino acids. J was trimmed by 2 bases and V by 4 bases; bases with no gene match: 6. The DNA of the CDR3 is TGTGCCAGCAGTTCCCGAGGGACAGGGGGCCGCAATCAGCCCCAGCATTTT. Its protein is CASSSRGTGGRNQPQHF.

V usage is TRBV7-8 and J usage is TRBJ1-5, with D unclear. With 3 bases removed from V and 3 bases from J, the gap between germline ends came to 18 bases. Germline CDR1 is SGHVS and CDR2 is FQNEAQ. The CDR3 is 17 residues long. In DNA form, the CDR3 reads TGTGCCAGCAGCTTTAGACGTCGCTCCACGCCCAATCAGCCCCAGCATTTT. Residues: CASSFRRRSTPNQPQHF.

This clonotype was counted many times. The DNA for the CDR3 is TGTGCCAGCAGCTTCAGACAGGGGGGAGGATTAAATGAGCAGTTCTTC. Translated: CASSFRQGGGLNEQFF. This sequence joins TRBV7-2 and TRBJ2-1; 9 positions agree with TRBD1. V lost 3 bases and J lost 7; bases outside the gene matches: 10. CDR1 SGHTA and CDR2 FQGNSA come from the germline V gene. The CDR3 is 16 residues long.

In this sample, this clonotype turned up many times. V gene TRBV5-1 combines with J gene TRBJ2-7; the match to TRBD1 covers 8 bases. The CDR3 is made up of 15 amino acids. Germline assignment: CDR1 SGHRS and CDR2 YFSETQ. J was trimmed by 0 bases and V by 4 bases; bases with no gene match: 6. The CDR3 spells CASSQWTGSSYEQYF. The DNA of the CDR3 is TGCGCCAGCAGCCAATGGACAGGGAGCTCCTACGAGCAGTACTTC.

This clonotype was observed at least ten times. In nucleotides, the CDR3 is TGCGCCAGCAGCTTGAGCCTAGTTATCACCGGGGAGCTGTTTTTT. Residues: CASSLSLVITGELFF. This rearrangement joins TRBV5-1 to TRBJ2-2; no clear D. The V and J ends lost 1 base and 4 bases respectively, with 11 bases between them. Germline values: CDR1 SGHRS, CDR2 YFSETQ. The CDR3 has 15 residues.

The sample holds many counts of this clonotype. The rearrangement links TRBV24-1 to TRBJ2-3; the D gene is possibly TRBD1 (5 bases). CDR3 length: 15 residues. V gave up 5 bases and J gave up 2 bases, with 13 bases separating them. CDR1 is KGHDR, CDR2 SFDVKD, per germline. The CDR3 DNA is TGTGCCACCAGTGCTACAGGTGCTTACACAGATACGCAGTATTTT. Protein: CATSATGAYTDTQYF.

This clonotype has just a few counts. The chain is built from TRBV4-1 and TRBJ2-3; the D gene is possibly TRBD2 (6 bases). The CDR3 spans 15 residues. Germline CDR1 and CDR2: MGHRA and YSYEKL. Trimming cost V 11 bases and J 2 bases, with 20 bases left between them. CDR3 in amino acids: CAGSITGVLTDTQYF. As DNA, the CDR3 is TGCGCCGGGTCCATTACGGGAGTACTCACAGATACGCAGTATTTT.

This clonotype was seen a handful of times. The chain recombines TRBV5-1 with TRBJ2-4; TRBD1 aligns across 7 bases. Germline V CDR1 and CDR2: SGHRS, YFSETQ. The CDR3 is 16 amino acids. Germline trimming cut 2 bases from V and 9 bases from J; bases unmatched to any gene: 14. The CDR3 loop is CASSFGDSPSIGIQYF. CDR3 in DNA: TGCGCCAGCAGCTTTGGGGACAGCCCGTCCATCGGCATTCAGTACTTC.

This clonotype was detected ten times or more. V usage is TRBV29-1 and J usage is TRBJ2-1; D gene unclear. V was cut by 6 bases and J by 1 base, with 7 bases left in between. The CDR3 has 12 residues. Germline CDR1 is SQVTM and CDR2 is ANQGSEA. Here the CDR3 reads CSVAWSYNEQFF. CDR3 nucleotides: TGCAGCGTGGCCTGGTCCTACAATGAGCAGTTCTTC.